These T cell receptor beta chains were read from a single sample in a study of blood T cell repertoires in COVID-19. Using immunoSEQ multiplex PCR, the repertoire was profiled, and TCRdb retains in-frame clones only, with some absent. In the table there are about 200,000 clones, around nine tenths of which are singletons. Sequencing was done on a sample of peripheral blood. All receptors come from a woman in her thirties or forties who had recovered from COVID-19. Both conserved end residues are part of each CDR3. D genes are given only for firm matches. Clone size is not always given. Where it is, it says once, few, many or a class for expanded clones.

V gene	clone size	D gene	J gene	CDR3 protein	CDR3 DNA
TRBV28	-	TRBD2	TRBJ2-7	CASSLLGTGGLYEQYF	TGTGCCAGCAGTTTATTGGGCACGGGAGGCCTCTACGAGCAGTACTTC
TRBV18	-	-	TRBJ2-5	CASSRNTGKETQYF	TGTGCCAGCTCCCGAAATACAGGAAAAGAGACCCAGTACTTC
TRBV18	-	TRBD1	TRBJ1-2	CASSPGTGGPGYTF	TGTGCCAGCTCACCAGGGACAGGGGGCCCTGGCTACACCTTC
TRBV7-9	-	TRBD1	TRBJ2-7	CASSLGTAAGSYEQYF	TGTGCCAGCAGCCTAGGGACAGCCGCTGGGTCCTACGAGCAGTACTTC
TRBV7-7	-	-	TRBJ2-3	CASSPGSGSTDTQYF	TGTGCCAGCAGCCCCGGCAGCGGCTCCACAGATACGCAGTATTTT
TRBV29-1	once	TRBD1	TRBJ2-7	CSVERGTGSYEQYF	TGCAGCGTGGAACGCGGGACAGGGTCGTACGAGCAGTACTTC
TRBV7-8	-	TRBD1	TRBJ1-5	CASSLQGADSNQPQHF	TGTGCCAGCAGCTTACAGGGGGCAGATTCAAATCAGCCCCAGCATTTT
TRBV28	-	TRBD1	TRBJ1-2	CASSYRGGGYTF	TGTGCCAGCAGCTACAGGGGCGGTGGCTACACCTTC
TRBV3-1/TRBV3-2	-	TRBD1	TRBJ1-1	CASSQPGGITEAFF	TGTGCCAGCAGCCAACCAGGGGGCATTACTGAAGCTTTCTTT
TRBV7-9	-	-	TRBJ2-5	CASSSTAETQYF	TGTGCCAGCAGCTCCACAGCCGAGACCCAGTACTTC
TRBV30	once	-	TRBJ1-1	CAWSWTLNTEAFF	TGTGCCTGGAGTTGGACTTTGAACACTGAAGCTTTCTTT
TRBV9	-	TRBD2	TRBJ2-3	CASSVASGGNTDTQYF	TGTGCCAGCAGCGTTGCTAGCGGAGGCAACACAGATACGCAGTATTTT
TRBV19	-	TRBD2	TRBJ2-1	CASSTPTSGNLNEQFF	TGTGCCAGTAGTACCCCGACTAGCGGGAATCTCAATGAGCAGTTCTTC
TRBV9	-	TRBD1	TRBJ1-1	CASSGILGTGEANTEAFF	TGTGCCAGCAGTGGTATCCTTGGGACAGGGGAGGCGAACACTGAAGCTTTCTTT
TRBV5-1	-	TRBD2	TRBJ2-1	CASSLGLAGGWNEQFF	TGCGCCAGCAGCTTGGGACTAGCGGGAGGATGGAATGAGCAGTTCTTC
TRBV6-2/TRBV6-3	few	-	TRBJ1-5	CASSPRGAGQPQHF	TGTGCCAGCAGCCCCCGGGGGGCGGGTCAGCCCCAGCATTTT
TRBV11-3	-	-	TRBJ2-7	CASSLHGSGYEQYF	TGTGCCAGCAGCTTACACGGGAGTGGTTACGAGCAGTACTTC
TRBV28	few	-	TRBJ1-3	CASSLKLNSGNTIYF	TGTGCCAGCAGTTTGAAACTCAACTCTGGAAACACCATATATTTT
TRBV7-2	-	-	TRBJ2-5	CASSDPGSKWVGETQYF	TGTGCCAGCAGCGACCCGGGGTCTAAATGGGTAGGAGAGACCCAGTACTTC
TRBV27	-	TRBD1	TRBJ1-1	CASSQPGQGYTEAFF	TGTGCCAGCAGCCAGCCGGGACAGGGGTACACTGAAGCTTTCTTT
TRBV6-5	-	TRBD1	TRBJ1-1	CASRRQGAGTEAFF	TGTGCCAGCAGGCGACAGGGGGCGGGCACTGAAGCTTTCTTT
TRBV5-1	-	-	TRBJ2-1	CASSFGGGEQFF	TGCGCCAGCAGCTTCGGAGGCGGTGAGCAGTTCTTC
TRBV7-2	-	-	TRBJ1-3	CASASAGDRNTIYF	TGTGCCAGCGCATCCGCAGGGGACCGAAACACCATATATTTT
TRBV27	-	TRBD2	TRBJ2-2	CASSSPSSGTNTGELFF	TGTGCCAGCAGTTCCCCCTCTAGCGGGACGAACACCGGGGAGCTGTTTTTT
TRBV6-5	-	-	TRBJ2-1	CASTGNHYNEQFF	TGTGCCAGCACAGGGAATCACTACAATGAGCAGTTCTTC
TRBV11-3	-	-	TRBJ1-5	CASSLGAGSVQPQHF	TGTGCCAGCAGCTTAGGAGCAGGTTCGGTACAGCCCCAGCATTTT
TRBV12-5	few	TRBD2	TRBJ2-1	CASGLLAGAGWNEQFF	TGTGCTAGTGGTTTACTAGCGGGAGCGGGATGGAATGAGCAGTTCTTC
TRBV9	-	-	TRBJ1-4	CASSVKPLVQGGEKLFF	TGTGCCAGCAGCGTAAAACCCCTTGTTCAGGGCGGTGAAAAACTGTTTTTT
TRBV5-4	once	TRBD1	TRBJ1-1	CASSLGQELEAFF	TGTGCCAGCAGCTTAGGACAGGAGCTTGAAGCTTTCTTT
TRBV4-3	-	-	TRBJ1-4	CASSQVVQAGEKLFF	TGCGCCAGCAGCCAAGTTGTACAGGCTGGTGAAAAACTGTTTTTT
TRBV30	-	-	TRBJ2-2	CAWSVHRKENTGELFF	TGTGCCTGGAGTGTACACAGGAAGGAAAACACCGGGGAGCTGTTTTTT
TRBV6-5	once	-	TRBJ2-7	CASSPRLGSSYEQYF	TGTGCCAGCAGTCCCCGGTTAGGGAGCTCCTACGAGCAGTACTTC
TRBV9	-	-	TRBJ2-1	CASSELLAGVNEQFF	TGTGCCAGCAGCGAGCTTTTGGCAGGGGTCAATGAGCAGTTCTTC
TRBV6-4	once	TRBD1	TRBJ1-1	CASSEDRDTEAFF	TGTGCCAGCAGTGAAGACAGGGACACTGAAGCTTTCTTT
TRBV19	few	-	TRBJ2-7	CASSIGPYEQYF	TGTGCCAGTAGTATAGGGCCCTACGAGCAGTACTTC
TRBV5-1	once	-	TRBJ1-2	CASSLHRDYGYTF	TGCGCCAGCAGCTTGCACAGGGACTATGGCTACACCTTC
TRBV14	-	TRBD2	TRBJ2-3	CASSQDWWGLAGPHTDTQYF	TGTGCCAGCAGCCAAGATTGGTGGGGACTAGCGGGACCTCACACAGATACGCAGTATTTT
TRBV4-2	-	TRBD1	TRBJ2-7	CASSQEDPGQGASYPYEQYF	TGTGCCAGCAGCCAAGAGGACCCGGGACAGGGGGCGTCGTACCCCTACGAGCAGTACTTC
TRBV7-9	-	TRBD1	TRBJ2-7	CASSFSTGELLRQYF	TGTGCCAGCAGCTTCTCAACAGGGGAACTCCTACGACAGTACTTC
TRBV6-2/TRBV6-3	-	TRBD1	TRBJ1-1	CASSYSAGTVMNTEAFF	TGTGCCAGCAGTTACTCTGCAGGGACAGTAATGAACACTGAAGCTTTCTTT
TRBV11-2	once	-	TRBJ1-2	CASSAQEISGYTF	TGTGCCAGCAGCGCTCAGGAAATCAGTGGCTACACCTTC
TRBV19	-	-	TRBJ1-6	CASSNDRNSPLHF	TGTGCCAGTAGTAACGACAGGAATTCACCCCTCCACTTT
TRBV12-5	-	-	TRBJ2-1	CASGLVQSVVNEQFF	TGTGCTAGTGGTTTGGTACAGTCGGTTGTCAATGAGCAGTTCTTC
TRBV11-2	-	-	TRBJ2-3	CASSLGRGKTTDTQYF	TGTGCCAGCAGCTTAGGACGCGGGAAGACCACAGATACGCAGTATTTT
TRBV7-2	-	TRBD1	TRBJ2-5	CASSFGTGETQYF	TGTGCCAGCAGCTTCGGGACAGGGGAGACCCAGTACTTC
TRBV11-2	-	TRBD1	TRBJ1-6	CASTHRGQGADSPLHF	TGTGCCAGCACCCACCGAGGACAGGGGGCTGATTCACCCCTCCACTTT
TRBV30	-	TRBD1	TRBJ2-6	CAWSGQGTGANVLTF	TGTGCCTGGAGTGGACAGGGAACTGGGGCCAACGTCCTGACTTTC
TRBV6-5	-	-	TRBJ1-2	CASSRTGNGYTF	TGTGCCAGCAGTCGGACGGGAAATGGCTACACCTTC
TRBV6-5	-	TRBD1	TRBJ1-5	CASSYLGQGGNQPQHF	TGTGCCAGCAGTTACTTGGGACAGGGGGGCAATCAGCCCCAGCATTTT
TRBV18	-	TRBD1	TRBJ1-5	CASSPRQGDQPQHF	TGTGCCAGCTCACCTCGACAGGGAGATCAGCCCCAGCATTTT
TRBV7-2	-	TRBD1	TRBJ1-1	CASRKQTGRRTEAFF	TGTGCCAGCAGAAAACAGACAGGGAGAAGGACTGAAGCTTTCTTT
TRBV24-1	once	TRBD1	TRBJ2-5	CATNRGPGETQYF	TGTGCCACCAACAGGGGGCCGGGAGAGACCCAGTACTTC
TRBV3-1/TRBV3-2	-	-	TRBJ1-5	CASSQELSANQPQHF	TGTGCCAGCAGCCAAGAGCTGTCAGCGAATCAGCCCCAGCATTTT
TRBV24-1	-	-	TRBJ2-7	CAAGGLYEQYF	TGTGCCGCCGGGGGACTTTACGAGCAGTACTTC